The rows below give T cell receptor beta chains drawn from one sample of a study of shared clonotypes between healthy human individuals. Assay: immunoSEQ multiplex PCR; the TCRdb copy retains only in-frame clones and omits some. Of 550,000 to 700,000 clones detected, 73% appear once; the ten largest clones hold roughly 1.9%. Sequences were obtained from memory CD4+ T cells sorted from blood. The receptors shown here come from a woman aged 25-40 years in good health. CDR3s include the opening cysteine and the closing phenylalanine or tryptophan.

V: TRBV4-1; CDR3: CASSQTGTSGSETQYF
V: TRBV19; CDR3: CASSTQGGYGYTF
V: TRBV5-1; CDR3: CASGALGGSYEQYF
V: TRBV28; CDR3: CASSSGTSEQYF
V: TRBV5-1; CDR3: CASSLSGSGLAQNEQFF
V: TRBV29-1; CDR3: CSVDSLAGGSPRYEQYF
V: TRBV7-3; CDR3: CASSLMAGGVLDEQFF
V: TRBV27; CDR3: CASRGGPTLDTGELFF
V: TRBV14; CDR3: CASSQGGRMAKNIQYF
V: TRBV5-1; CDR3: CASSLVGGDQPQHF
V: TRBV4-2; CDR3: CASSQDRGRNTEAFF
V: TRBV19; CDR3: CASSIRRTGLDEKLFF
V: TRBV7-9; CDR3: CASSLVLGVGQETQYF
V: TRBV10-1; CDR3: CASSDGGDSNQPQHF
V: TRBV28; CDR3: CASSSAGGLSDTQYF
V: TRBV28; CDR3: CASALHAAGNTIYF
V: TRBV19; CDR3: CASTTPTANLAKNIQYF
V: TRBV30; CDR3: CAWSAPGGTQPQHF
V: TRBV19; CDR3: CASSPGTTSYNEQFF
V: TRBV29-1; CDR3: CSSGISETQYF
V: TRBV19; CDR3: CASSYPDQGFATNEKLFF
V: TRBV27; CDR3: CASSRGFPSSAEAFF
V: TRBV2; CDR3: CASQEREDTDTQYF
V: TRBV19; CDR3: CASSMAVTYNEQFF
V: TRBV7-2; CDR3: CASSPHRGGAKTQYF
V: TRBV10-2; CDR3: CATRTSGPYEQYF
V: TRBV19; CDR3: CASSIGPAANYGYTF
V: TRBV29-1; CDR3: CSAGSEAFF
V: TRBV14; CDR3: CASSHLQGARYTF
V: TRBV29-1; CDR3: CSVESADEKLFF
V: TRBV2; CDR3: CASSERRKNTEAFF
V: TRBV2; CDR3: CASSEARGGSNQPQHF
V: TRBV10-3; CDR3: CAISASPGQGMNTEAFF
V: TRBV2; CDR3: CASMKGANLRGGYTF
V: TRBV9; CDR3: CASSVAGSGGLYEQFF
V: TRBV19; CDR3: CASSLGLAGVVTGELFF
V: TRBV21-1; CDR3: CASSKKGEDTQYF
V: TRBV10-3; CDR3: CAISEQGQGGLQPQHF
V: TRBV29-1; CDR3: CSVRGPGNTIYF
V: TRBV5-8; CDR3: CASSLYGLAEQFF
V: TRBV4-2; CDR3: CASSQEFREKLFF
V: TRBV18; CDR3: CASSLGTENTEAFF
V: TRBV6-5; CDR3: CASRTGGAGYTF
V: TRBV6-6; CDR3: CASSFVQGDPEAFF
V: TRBV28; CDR3: CASSLRQGGGYTF
V: TRBV7-3; CDR3: CASSTSVQDTQYF
V: TRBV21-1; CDR3: CASSKRRTTDTQYF